This T cell receptor beta chain was sequenced during a study of T cell clones after liver transplantation. Turning to the study itself: In this trial, immunosuppression withdrawal was attempted within 2 years of liver transplant.

This table comes from immunoSEQ multiplex PCR, and its TCRdb copy is limited to in-frame clones, with some not included. The data contain some 50,000 clones, 60% to 80% of them singletons. Germline values: CDR1 LNHDA, CDR2 SQIVND (reference sequence). With 3 bases clipped from V and 8 bases from J, the junction kept 6 bases outside the gene matches. The CDR3 sequence is 13 residues long. The source material was CD4+ T cells from blood, sampled at the 22-month timepoint. This clonotype was obtained from a human patient who received a liver transplant. Part of the T cells may come from the graft donor. This chain joins TRBV19 and TRBJ1-2; 7 bases fit TRBD1. In DNA form, the CDR3 reads TGTGCCAGTAGTATTGACAGGGCTGGAGGCTACACCTTC. It codes for CASSIDRAGGYTF.